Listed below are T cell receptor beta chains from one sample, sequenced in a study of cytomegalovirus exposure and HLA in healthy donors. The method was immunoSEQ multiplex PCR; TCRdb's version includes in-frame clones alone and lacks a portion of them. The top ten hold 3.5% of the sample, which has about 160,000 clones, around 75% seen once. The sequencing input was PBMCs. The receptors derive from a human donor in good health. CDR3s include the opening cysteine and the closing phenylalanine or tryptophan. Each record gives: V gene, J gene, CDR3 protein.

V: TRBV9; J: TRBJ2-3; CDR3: CASSGGASGLLGTDTQYF
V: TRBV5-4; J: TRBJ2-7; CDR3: CASSLWREYEQYF
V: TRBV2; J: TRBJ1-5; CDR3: CASTPTNSNQPQHF
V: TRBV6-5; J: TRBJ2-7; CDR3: CASRQGQGGYEQYF
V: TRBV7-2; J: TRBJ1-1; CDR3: CASSPTRGEKSVAFF
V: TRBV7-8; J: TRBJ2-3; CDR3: CASSLTSGMTDTQYF
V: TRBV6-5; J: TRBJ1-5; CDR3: CASSYAHTDQPQHF
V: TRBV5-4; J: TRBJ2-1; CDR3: CASSLVTTSEQFF
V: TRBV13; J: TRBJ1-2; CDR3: CASSLEQGVGYTF
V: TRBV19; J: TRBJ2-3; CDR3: CASSPSTDTQYF
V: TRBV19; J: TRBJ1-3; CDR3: CASIPETGFFGNTIYF
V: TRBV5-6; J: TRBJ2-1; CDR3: CASSRRGRDSNEQFF
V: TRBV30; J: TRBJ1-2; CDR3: CAWFQGRGFGYTF
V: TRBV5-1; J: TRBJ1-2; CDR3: CASSPYSTGGNGYTF
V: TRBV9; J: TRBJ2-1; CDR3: CASSVDRAAYNEQFF
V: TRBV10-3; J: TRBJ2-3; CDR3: CATTGGPVADTQYF
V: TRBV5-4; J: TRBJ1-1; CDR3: CASSRGTGVTTEAFF
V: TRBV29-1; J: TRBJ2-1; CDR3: CSAGTVVFHNEQFF
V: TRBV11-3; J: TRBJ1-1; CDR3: CASSLVGLSEAFF
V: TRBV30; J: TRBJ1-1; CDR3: CAWSQVPSRTEAFF
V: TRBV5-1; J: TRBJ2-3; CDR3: CASSLGGGPSTDTQYF
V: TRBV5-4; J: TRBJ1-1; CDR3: CASSLEPLTEAFF
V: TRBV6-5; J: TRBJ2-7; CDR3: CASNRGRGGEQYF
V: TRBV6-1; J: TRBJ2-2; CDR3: CASREGVPGELFF
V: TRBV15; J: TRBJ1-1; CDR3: CATSRERQGTEAFF
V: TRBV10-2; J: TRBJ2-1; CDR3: CASSESFAGAYEQFF
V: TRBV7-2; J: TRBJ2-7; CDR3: CASSLGDRLHEQYF
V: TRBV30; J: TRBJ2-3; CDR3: CAWSGTGSDTQYF
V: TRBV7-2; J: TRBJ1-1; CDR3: CASSLGRGGNTEAFF
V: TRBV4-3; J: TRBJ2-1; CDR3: CASSQDPPTGISGTYNEQFF
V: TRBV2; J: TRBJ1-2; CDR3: CASSTLPKEGAMGGYTF
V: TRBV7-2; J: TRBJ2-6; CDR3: CASSLGPGGAGANVLTF
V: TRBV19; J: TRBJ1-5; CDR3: CASSMGGTPQHF
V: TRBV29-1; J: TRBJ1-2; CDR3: CSTGANYGYTF
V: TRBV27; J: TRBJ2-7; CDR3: CASKPRTSGFPWYF
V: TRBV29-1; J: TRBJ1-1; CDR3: CSVGGLDTEAFF
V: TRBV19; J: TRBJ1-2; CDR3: CASKPEGGPAGGYTF
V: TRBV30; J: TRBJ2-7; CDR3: CAWSVGRDTYEQYF
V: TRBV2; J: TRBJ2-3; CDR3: CASTVHPDTDTQYF
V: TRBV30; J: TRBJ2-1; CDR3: CAWSPTGTYNEQFF
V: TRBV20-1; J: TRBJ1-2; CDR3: CSASDSSGYPF
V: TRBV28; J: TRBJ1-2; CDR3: CASSLSPAGYGYTF
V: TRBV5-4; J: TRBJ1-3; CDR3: CASTLRGSGNTIYF
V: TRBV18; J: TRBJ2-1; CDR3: CASSPQVPGEQFF
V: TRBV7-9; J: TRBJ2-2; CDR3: CSSSFQHVSTGELFF